The subject of this entry is one T cell receptor beta chain. The sample holds a few counts of this clonotype. Its antigen specificity is not known. No much larger clone exists at a distance of one base, and base qualities are not known. From the second PCR step on, the TCR alpha and beta chain libraries were amplified in separate reactions. The CMV status of each donor was determined by measuring IFNgamma production from CD4+ T cells after fresh PBMCs had been stimulated overnight with CMV viral lysate. Miltenyi beads were used first to positively select CD4 T cells, and CD8 T cells were then positively selected from the CD4-negative fraction. After staining for CD3, CD4, CD8, CD45RA, CD27 and a live/dead dye, cells were sorted on a BD Aria II into four subsets based on CD45RA and CD27. A few healthy volunteers provided blood, and the blood of each volunteer was split into CD4 and CD8 T cells and then into four differentiation subsets. About 0.11 L of peripheral blood was drawn per donor, and PBMC were isolated by Ficoll-Paque PLUS density-gradient centrifugation. Sorted cells were lysed in RLT buffer, and RNA was extracted with a Qiagen RNeasy kit and stored at -80°C.

The record originates from a study of naive and memory T cell subsets (dated by TCRdb to 2016 to 2017). Study-wide context: The study applied an open-source, UMI-based TCR alpha and beta sequencing pipeline to sorted naive and memory peripheral blood T cell subsets. RNA was DNase-treated and reverse transcribed with TCR constant-region primers, mostly using SuperScript III. The results of the functional CMV T cell responses matched the IgG serology results in every case.

CDR1 and CDR2 are read off the germline V gene as MGHRA and YSYEKL. Reading from cysteine to phenylalanine, the CDR3 counts 15 amino acids. Only the CDR3 DNA stays, 45 bases, in frame from base 1. The junction shows trimming of 4 bases on V and 3 bases on J, plus 15 bases between the germline ends. The library was made by UMI-ligation and nested PCR. The beta constant-region primer consisted of an equimolar mixture of two oligonucleotides that together covered TRBC1 and TRBC2. A single-stranded oligonucleotide containing the SP2 primer and a 12-nucleotide UMI was joined to the 3' end of the cDNA by T4 RNA ligase 1. The ligated cDNA went through four rounds of PCR with nested alpha and beta constant-region primers together with the SP2 primer. The ligation reaction was kept at 16 degrees C for about 18-25 hours. PCR2 was usually performed as a SYBR Green qPCR and halted at a preset threshold so that over-amplification would not occur. All purifications after the first were performed with Agencourt AMPure XP magnetic beads. Library amounts were measured by Qubit and library quality was assessed on a TapeStation, where the main peak was expected at around 650 bp. Pooled libraries were sequenced on an Illumina MiSeq using v2 2x251 paired-end kits, and typically roughly 0.9-2.2 million reads were obtained per sample. Each sample library was pooled at about 4.4 nM, and about 4.5-7.5% PhiX was included to improve cluster recognition. Processing in the source paper ran as follows. Using tag matching that tolerated one base-pair mismatch, Decombinator assigned V and J genes to FASTQ reads that had been processed by Demultiplexor. Collapsinator relied on UMIs to fix sequencing errors as well as frequency errors caused by PCR heterogeneity. CDR3Translator translated TCRs and extracted CDR3s from the conserved cysteine to the FGXG phenylalanine, flagging non-productive sequences. Gini, Shannon entropy and inverse Simpson indices were calculated on repertoires that had been subsampled to equal numbers of UMI-defined TCRs. Within the linear range, a power law was fitted by maximum likelihood to the distributions of clonotype abundance. For one naive CD8 sample, the pipeline and MIGEC produced similar UMI counts, unique TCR numbers and clonal distributions. One analysis removed from the naive repertoire any naive TCRs that were also present in any memory subset from the same donor. The repertoires were searched for 5,500 to 8,000 CMV-associated CDR3 sequences that had been compiled from VDJdb and a published dataset. In-frame beta chains were kept once TCRdb had trimmed the public reads at Q25 with fastp and called clones with MiXCR. For every CDR3 protein sequence, its rows merge into one entry that carries the most common genes and DNA. The V and J calls, along with clone size, are taken from TCRdb and not from the paper's own processing. Across this sample there are under 150,000 distinct CDR3 sequences, with over 15% seen only once. The ten biggest clones cover around 0.14% of the sample.

What the work shows at the level of the full study, not this receptor alone: After error correction, only a single occurrence was seen for over 95% of naive TCR sequences, so much steeper abundance distributions were produced than in memory subsets. Single alpha or beta chain sequences, rather than paired alpha/beta receptors, were used to define clonotypes. RNA-based TCR counts may be influenced by expression changes linked to T cell activation and differentiation. The repertoire findings for the naive and memory subsets could not be validated, as no ground truth was available. TCR abundance followed a power law whose exponent differed between naive and memory subsets but was consistent across the three individuals. A few larger clonotypes were present in naive repertoires, especially CD8 naive repertoires, and these clonotypes were possibly memory cells re-expressing CD45RA. In both CD4 and CD8 cells, going from naive through CM, EM and EMRA, the Gini index went up while Shannon and inverse Simpson diversity went down.

Sequencing was done on a sample of naive CD4+ T cells from blood. Taken with the paper, the label for cell subset or site translates to: naive T cells, CD45RA high CD27+. The sequence links TRBV4-1 to TRBJ1-2; no D segment can be confidently identified. The receptor was isolated from a human donor in good health. The CDR3 has the sequence CASSLPGGRYYGYTF. The sequenced DNA is TGCGCCAGCAGCCTGCCCGGCGGCCGATACTATGGCTACACCTTC.